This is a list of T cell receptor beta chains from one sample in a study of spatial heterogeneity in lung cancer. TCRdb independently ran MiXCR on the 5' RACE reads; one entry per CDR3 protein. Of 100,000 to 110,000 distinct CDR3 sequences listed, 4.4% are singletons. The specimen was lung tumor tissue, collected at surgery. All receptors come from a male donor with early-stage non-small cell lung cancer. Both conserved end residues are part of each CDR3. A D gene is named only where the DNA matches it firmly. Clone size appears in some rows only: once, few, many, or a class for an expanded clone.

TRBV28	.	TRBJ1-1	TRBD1	TGTGCCAGCAGTTTACAGACAGGGGCGAACACTGAAGCTTTCTTT	CASSLQTGANTEAFF
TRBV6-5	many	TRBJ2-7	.	TGTGCCAGCAGTCGAGGGGACACCCGAATTACCTACGAGCAGTACTTC	CASSRGDTRITYEQYF
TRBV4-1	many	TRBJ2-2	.	TGCGCCAGCAGCTCTCAAATCGGGGTCGCTAGCCGAAGCGGGGAGCTGTTTTTT	CASSSQIGVASRSGELFF
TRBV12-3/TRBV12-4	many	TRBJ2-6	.	TGTGCCAGCAGTTGGCCCCCCGAGAGGACAGAAGTCTCTGGGGCCAACGTCCTGACTTTC	CASSWPPERTEVSGANVLTF
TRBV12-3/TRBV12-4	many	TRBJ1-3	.	TGTGCCAGCAGTTTAGTTCGCAGGGGATCTGGAAACACCATATATTTT	CASSLVRRGSGNTIYF
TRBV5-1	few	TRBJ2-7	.	TGCGCCAGCAGCTTGGTACCTGGGGCGGACTACGAGCAGTACTTC	CASSLVPGADYEQYF
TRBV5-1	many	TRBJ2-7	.	TGCGCCAGCAGCTTGAGAGGGACTTCGGCCCGCGAGCAGTACTTC	CASSLRGTSAREQYF
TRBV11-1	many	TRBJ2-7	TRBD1	TGTGCCAGCAGCTTTTCCAGGGGGCCCTACGAGCAGTACTTC	CASSFSRGPYEQYF
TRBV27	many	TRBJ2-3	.	TGTGCCAGCAGACCAGGGACATATGGAAGCACAGATACGCAGTATTTT	CASRPGTYGSTDTQYF
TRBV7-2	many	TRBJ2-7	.	TGTGCCAGCAGCCCGACACCTTCCTACGAGCAGTACTTC	CASSPTPSYEQYF
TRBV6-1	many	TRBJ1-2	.	TGTGCCAGCAGTGAATACAGCCCTAACTATGGCTACACCTTC	CASSEYSPNYGYTF
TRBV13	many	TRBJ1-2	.	TGTGCCAGCAGCTTCCAGGGGACCCCCACGTCCGTTACCTTC	CASSFQGTPTSVTF
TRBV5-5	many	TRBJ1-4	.	TGTGCCAGCAGCCGTGATACAGGGAGCGAACTGTTTTTT	CASSRDTGSELFF
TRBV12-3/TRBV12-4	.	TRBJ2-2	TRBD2	TGTGCCAGCACCTTACGGTCTAGCGGGAGTGCCGGGGAGCTGTTTTTT	CASTLRSSGSAGELFF
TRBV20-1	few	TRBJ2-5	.	TGCAGTGCTAGAGGGGGAGGGACCCAGTACTTC	CSARGGGTQYF
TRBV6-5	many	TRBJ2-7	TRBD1	TGTGCCAGCAGGGCGACAGGGGAACGCGAGCAGTACTTC	CASRATGEREQYF
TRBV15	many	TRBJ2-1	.	TGTGCCACCAGCAGAGAACAGAGGGGACACAATGAGCAGTTCTTC	CATSREQRGHNEQFF
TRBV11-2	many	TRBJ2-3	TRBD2	TGTGCCAGCAGCTTAGATCGGGTAGCGGGAGCTTCAGATACGCAGTATTTT	CASSLDRVAGASDTQYF
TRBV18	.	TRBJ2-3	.	TGTGCCAGCTCACCAGTTCAGGGCAGGATGAGAGATACGCAGTATTTT	CASSPVQGRMRDTQYF
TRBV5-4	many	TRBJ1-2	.	TGTGCCAGCAGCTGGGGAACCGAGGCCGGGGGCTACACCTTC	CASSWGTEAGGYTF
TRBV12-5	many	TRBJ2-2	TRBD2	TGTGCTAGTGGTTTACTTAGCGGGCGGACCACCGGGGAGCTGTTTTTT	CASGLLSGRTTGELFF
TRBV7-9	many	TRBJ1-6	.	TGTGCCAGCAGCTTAGATGCTTCACCCCTCCACTTT	CASSLDASPLHF
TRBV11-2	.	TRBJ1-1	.	TGTGCCAGCAGCTTAGAATGGGCAGGGAGTGGCGAGGCTTTCTTT	CASSLEWAGSGEAFF
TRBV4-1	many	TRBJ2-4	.	TGCGCCAGCAGCCAACATCCGGCCGAGGGAGCCATTCAGTACTTC	CASSQHPAEGAIQYF
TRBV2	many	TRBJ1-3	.	TGTGCCAGCAGTCCCCGGCTGACAGTTCCAAGGCGAACTGGAAACACCATATATTTT	CASSPRLTVPRRTGNTIYF
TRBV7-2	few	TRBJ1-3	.	TGTGCCAGCAGCTTAGAAGGAGGTACAAGAAACACCATATATTTT	CASSLEGGTRNTIYF
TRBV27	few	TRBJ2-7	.	TGTGCCAGCAGTGCGGTTGGCGAGCAGTACTTC	CASSAVGEQYF
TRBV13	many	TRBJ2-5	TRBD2	TGTGCCAGCAGCAGGACTAGCGCCAAAGAGACCCAGTACTTC	CASSRTSAKETQYF
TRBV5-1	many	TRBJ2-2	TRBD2	TGCGCCAGCAGCTTGGGACTAGCGGGAGTCTTCGACACCGGGGAGCTGTTTTTT	CASSLGLAGVFDTGELFF
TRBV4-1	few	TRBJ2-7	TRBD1	TGCGCCAGCAGCCGCCCAGGGACAGGGCTGTACGAGCAGTACTTC	CASSRPGTGLYEQYF
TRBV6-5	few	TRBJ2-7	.	TGTGCCAGCAGTGTGGACCGAGCGGAGCAGTACTTC	CASSVDRAEQYF
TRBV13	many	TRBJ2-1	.	TGTGCCAGCAGCTTAGGCCTTACGGTCTACAATGAGCAGTTCTTC	CASSLGLTVYNEQFF
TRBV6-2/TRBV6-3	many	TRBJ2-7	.	TGTGCCAGCACGAACCCCTTAAAGTCCTACGAGCAGTACTTC	CASTNPLKSYEQYF
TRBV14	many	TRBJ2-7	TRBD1	TGTGCCAGCAGCCAAGGCCGGGACAGATACTACGAGCAGTACTTC	CASSQGRDRYYEQYF
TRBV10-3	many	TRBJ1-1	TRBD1	TGTGCCACCGGCCCCGGGACAGGGGGTTTGAACACTGAAGCTTTCTTT	CATGPGTGGLNTEAFF
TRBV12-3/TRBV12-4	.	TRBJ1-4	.	TGTGCCAGCAGACTGCCCCCGAATGAAAAACTGTTTTTT	CASRLPPNEKLFF
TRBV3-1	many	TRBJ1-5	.	TGTGCCAGCAGCCAAGACGCAGGGAGTAGCAATCAGCCCCAGCATTTT	CASSQDAGSSNQPQHF